The next 27 T cell receptor beta chains were all read from a single sample in a study of molecular identifiers for immune sequencing clone quantification (dated by TCRdb to about 2018). The library was generated by PCR. This sample was sequenced with a NextSeq 500. Using fastp at Q25 and MiXCR, TCRdb reprocessed the public reads and kept productive beta chains. A single entry per CDR3 protein holds the most common genes and DNA from its merged rows. The sample table holds more than 550,000 distinct CDR3 sequences, of which around 25% were seen once. The ten most abundant clones make up about 0.8% of the sample. Sequencing input: naive CD8+ T cells from blood, with Jurkat cell RNA spiked in. This specimen's cell subset or site label, per the study, means: FACS-sorted CD8+CD4-CCR7+CD45RA+ naive T cells. The receptor set was obtained from a human donor in good health. Some libraries in this study had Jurkat cell RNA spiked in.

This clonotype has a handful of counts. The chain couples TRBV27 to TRBJ1-2, with TRBD1 matching 8 bases. In germline, CDR1 is MNHEY, CDR2 SMNVEV (reference sequence). The CDR3 extends over 16 amino acids. With V trimmed by 0 bases and J by 4 bases, 7 bases remained unmatched. Written as DNA, the CDR3 is TGTGCCAGCAGTTTATCCGGTCAGGGGGCTACCTATGGCTACACCTTC. It specifies CASSLSGQGATYGYTF.

In its sample, this clonotype was seen many times. CDR3 in DNA: TGTGCCAGCAGCTCGACTAGCGGCAACACAGATACGCAGTATTTT. It is translated as CASSSTSGNTDTQYF. The chain couples TRBV7-6 to TRBJ2-3; 9 nucleotides agree with TRBD2. V trimming: 4 bases; J trimming: 2 bases; junction bases outside the gene matches: 4. Germline V lookup: CDR1 SGHVS, CDR2 FNYEAQ. The CDR3 is made up of 15 amino acids.

This clonotype has more than one count but fewer than ten. V is TRBV6-2 or TRBV6-3 and J is TRBJ2-1, with D tentatively TRBD2 (6 bases). The V end was cut by 2 bases, the J end by 5 bases, with 7 bases between. Per germline, CDR1 MNHEY and CDR2 SVGEGT. This CDR3 contains 13 residues. CDR3 protein: CASSYPGDNEQFF. CDR3 in DNA: TGTGCCAGCAGTTACCCGGGAGACAATGAGCAGTTCTTC.

This clonotype was seen a few times. The rearrangement links TRBV7-9 to TRBJ2-2; no clear D. Germline V gene data show CDR1 as SEHNR and CDR2 as FQNEAQ (reference sequence). The CDR3 runs 16 residues. V was shortened by 4 bases and J by 6 bases, with 18 bases between the two germline ends. This chain's CDR3 is CASSSMDHRLAGELFF. CDR3 bases: TGTGCCAGCAGCTCCATGGACCACCGGCTTGCCGGGGAGCTGTTTTTT.

This clonotype was counted at least ten times. The rearrangement joins TRBV29-1 to TRBJ2-3; TRBD2 matches at 12 bases. This CDR3 contains 14 residues. Germline assignment: CDR1 SQVTM and CDR2 ANQGSEA. With V trimmed by 3 bases and J by 4 bases, 2 bases remained unmatched. CDR3 in amino acids: CSVDPSGGADTQYF. CDR3 coding DNA: TGCAGCGTTGACCCTAGCGGGGGGGCAGATACGCAGTATTTT.

This clonotype was detected once. A much more abundant neighbour one base away suggests this may be a read error. The chain links TRBV7-2 to TRBJ1-1; no clear D gene. Trimming left V 2 bases short and J 0 bases short, with 13 bases between. The germline V gene has CDR1 SGHTA and CDR2 FQGNSA. The CDR3 is 16 residues long. The CDR3 coding sequence is TGTGCCAGCAGCTTACTAGCTGGACGGGTGAACACTGAAGCTTTCTTT. This sequence encodes CASSLLAGRVNTEAFF.

This clonotype was observed at least ten times. V and J are TRBV4-1 and TRBJ1-1; no clear D. Germline-derived CDR1 and CDR2 are MGHRA and YSYEKL. There are 13 residues in the CDR3. V lost 1 base, J lost 6 bases, and 9 bases lay in between. CDR3 protein: CASSQGFSPEAFF. CDR3 bases: TGCGCCAGCAGCCAAGGTTTTAGCCCTGAAGCTTTCTTT.

This clonotype was seen a few times. The rearrangement uses TRBV6-4 and TRBJ2-7; no clear D. Germline CDR1 and CDR2: MRHNA and SNTAGT. The CDR3 is 15 amino acids. The germline V and J ends were trimmed by 1 base and 3 bases, with 13 bases remaining between them. CDR3 loop: CASSDYLLLVYEQYF. CDR3 nucleotides: TGTGCCAGCAGTGACTACCTCCTATTAGTCTACGAGCAGTACTTC.

A word on this clonotype: A junction boundary mismatches the germline segment, possibly from a read error. The CDR3 protein is CAGSETGEYNSPLHF. The CDR3 DNA sequence: TGTGCCGGCAGCGAGACAGGGGAGTATAATTCACCCCTCCACTTT. This chain joins TRBV9 and TRBJ1-6; TRBD1 matches 8 bases. Per germline, CDR1 SGDLS and CDR2 YYNGEE. This CDR3 is built from 15 residues.

This clonotype has a count of ten or more. This chain connects TRBV9 to TRBJ2-1, with 10 nucleotides matching TRBD2. Germline CDR1 and CDR2: SGDLS and YYNGEE. V shed 0 bases, J shed 9 bases, and the junction held 6 bases outside the gene matches. The CDR3 loop spans 15 amino acids. CDR3 DNA: TGTGCCAGCAGCGTAGAACTAGCGGGATACGGTGAGCAGTTCTTC. This translates into CASSVELAGYGEQFF.

On this clonotype itself: A much larger clone differs by one base, so this may be a read error. The chain combines TRBV6-1 with TRBJ2-5; possibly TRBD1 for D (5 bases). The germline gives CDR1 MNHNS, CDR2 SASEGT. The CDR3 runs 16 residues. The germline V and J ends were trimmed by 3 bases and 7 bases, with 21 bases remaining between them. CDR3 amino acids: CASSELVSGWRATQYF. The CDR3 DNA is TGTGCCAGCAGTGAGTTGGTTTCAGGGTGGCGAGCGACCCAGTACTTC.

At least ten counts were recorded for this clonotype. J is TRBJ2-7 and V is TRBV28; the D is unclear. This CDR3 comprises 12 residues. Germline loops: CDR1 MDHEN, CDR2 SYDVKM. Trimming cost V 5 bases and J 5 bases, with 10 bases left between them. This CDR3 is CASSPPKHEQYF. CDR3 in DNA: TGTGCCAGCAGTCCTCCCAAGCACGAGCAGTACTTC.

A note on this clonotype: This could be a read error, since a much larger clone is one nucleotide away. The rearrangement joins TRBV5-4 to TRBJ2-7; no clear D. The CDR3 extends over 15 amino acids. Germline values: CDR1 SGHNT, CDR2 YYREEE (reference sequence). CDR3 DNA: TGTGCCAGCAGCCCTACGGGCCCCGGGTTGTACGAGCGGTACTTC. Protein: CASSPTGPGLYERYF.

This clonotype was seen ten or more times. The V gene is TRBV18, the J gene TRBJ2-3; D perhaps matches TRBD1 (6 bases). Germline V gene data show CDR1 as KGHSH and CDR2 as LQKENI. The CDR3 has 16 amino acids. V was cut by 4 bases and J by 4 bases, with 18 bases left in between. CDR3: CASSRDIVYGADTQYF. The CDR3 bases are TGTGCCAGCTCACGGGACATCGTCTACGGGGCAGATACGCAGTATTTT.

The chain has TRBV12-3 or TRBV12-4 and TRBJ2-7, with 9 bases aligning to TRBD1. Trimming removed 1 base from V and 6 bases from J; junction bases left unmatched: 4. This CDR3 has 14 residues. The CDR3 loop reads CASSLVGQGGEQYF. CDR3 sequence (DNA): TGTGCCAGCAGTTTAGTGGGACAGGGAGGCGAGCAGTACTTC.

This clonotype was seen more than once but under ten times. The genes are TRBV6-5 and TRBJ2-7, with TRBD1 as a possible D gene (6 bases). With 5 bases removed from V and 1 base from J, the gap between germline ends came to 12 bases. The CDR3 loop spans 14 amino acids. Looked up from germline, CDR1 is MNHEY and CDR2 is SVGAGI. CDR3 coding DNA: TGTGCCAGCAGTAACCGTGGACAGTCCTACGAGCAGTACTTC. Protein: CASSNRGQSYEQYF.

This clonotype was observed at least ten times. The rearrangement joins TRBV20-1 to TRBJ2-5; 9 nucleotides align to TRBD1. Germline lookup yields CDR1 DFQATT and CDR2 SNEGSKA (reference sequence). The CDR3 runs to 17 residues. V trimming: 3 bases; J trimming: 5 bases; junction bases outside the gene matches: 16. DNA of the CDR3: TGCAGTGCTAGTTTCCCATGGGGACAGGGCGCAGGGGAGACCCAGTACTTC. Amino acid sequence: CSASFPWGQGAGETQYF.

In its sample, this clonotype was seen a few times. The chain couples TRBV6-2 or TRBV6-3 to TRBJ2-7; TRBD2 matches 7 bases. J gave up 6 bases and V 4 bases, and 9 bases lay outside the gene matches. The CDR3 is made up of 14 amino acids. Germline lookup yields CDR1 MNHEY and CDR2 SVGEGT. CDR3 bases: TGTGCCAGCAGTTCCGGGGCCGGGGGGTTCGAGCAGTACTTC. This translates into CASSSGAGGFEQYF.

This clonotype was counted at least ten times. The chain couples TRBV28 to TRBJ2-7; D unresolved. The germline gives CDR1 MDHEN, CDR2 SYDVKM. V was clipped by 2 bases and J by 2 bases, with 10 bases between them. The CDR3 sequence is 14 residues long. CDR3 sequence (DNA): TGTGCCAGCAGTTTACCGGGTTCCACCTACGAGCAGTACTTC. Its protein is CASSLPGSTYEQYF.

The CDR3 coding sequence is TGTGCCAGCAGCGGACCGACTAGGACCACCGGGGAGCTGTTTTTT. Amino acid sequence: CASSGPTRTTGELFF. The chain uses TRBV7-9 and TRBJ2-2; maybe TRBD2 (6 bases). Looked up from germline, CDR1 is SEHNR and CDR2 is FQNEAQ (reference sequence). There are 15 residues in the CDR3. V was pared by 5 bases and J by 4 bases, with 14 bases between.

Comment on this clonotype: A read error is possible here, since a much larger clone lies one base away. This CDR3 fails to terminate in the conserved phenylalanine or tryptophan, so it likely reflects a read error. This chain joins TRBV5-1 and TRBJ2-7; D possibly uses TRBD1 or TRBD2 (5 bases each). Germline lookup yields CDR1 SGHRS and CDR2 YFSETQ. This CDR3 comprises 15 residues. Trimming pared 2 bases from V and 0 bases from J, leaving 12 bases between. DNA of the CDR3: TGCGCCAGCAGCTTCGGGGCAGCGAGCTCCTACGAGCAGTACTCC. Protein: CASSFGAASSYEQYS.

Worth noting for this clonotype: It is likely a read error, because the conserved phenylalanine at the end of the CDR3 is missing. This sequence joins TRBV12-5 and TRBJ2-2, with D tentatively TRBD1 or TRBD2 (5 bases each). The germline V gene has CDR1 LGHNT and CDR2 FRNRAP. Trimming shortened V by 6 bases and J by 7 bases, and 12 bases separated the two germline ends. The CDR3 is 13 residues long. CDR3 DNA: TGTGCTAGTGGATGGGGGAGCGGCGGGGAGCTGTTTTTA. It is translated as CASGWGSGGELFL.

Only a few counts were recorded for this clonotype. The genes are TRBV11-3 and TRBJ2-3; 10 bases map to TRBD1. Germline CDR1 reads SGHNT; CDR2 reads YENEEA. With 1 base clipped from V and 4 bases from J, the junction kept 5 bases outside the gene matches. The CDR3 totals 16 residues. CDR3 DNA: TGTGCCAGCAGCTTAGGGGGACAGGGGTACGCAGATACGCAGTATTTT. This gives the protein CASSLGGQGYADTQYF. Together with reference TRBV11-3 and TRBJ2-3, the CDR3 gives the full variable domain: EAGVVQSPRYKIIEKKQPVAFWCNPISGHNTLYWYLQNLGQGPELLIRYENEEAVDDSQLPKDRFSAERLKGVDSTLKIQPAELGDSAVYLCASSLGGQGYADTQYFGPGTRLTVL.

This clonotype was observed at least ten times. The CDR3 reads CSARGIEGLRNTGELFF. Written as DNA, the CDR3 is TGCAGTGCTAGGGGGATAGAGGGACTCCGGAACACCGGGGAGCTGTTTTTT. V is TRBV20-1 and J is TRBJ2-2; D might be TRBD2 (6 bases). This CDR3 spans 17 amino acids. The germline V gene has CDR1 DFQATT and CDR2 SNEGSKA (reference sequence). Trimming took off 3 bases at V and 1 base at J, with 18 bases between the two ends.

As regards this clonotype: A clone one base away is much larger, so this may be a read error. The rearrangement joins TRBV7-9 to TRBJ2-7; D possibly corresponds to TRBD1 (7 bases). The length of the CDR3 is 15 residues. Trimming removed 5 bases from V and 2 bases from J, with 16 bases in between. Germline V gives CDR1 SEHNR, CDR2 FQNEAQ (reference sequence). The CDR3 loop is CASSLPRGTAYEQYF. As DNA, the CDR3 is TGTGCCAGCAGCCTCCCTCGGGGGACAGCCTACGAGCAGTACTTC. Filled out from reference TRBV7-9 and TRBJ2-7, the complete variable domain reads DTGVSQNPRHKITKRGQNVTFRCDPISEHNRLYWYRQTLGQGPEFLTYFQNEAQLEKSRLLSDRFSAERPKGSFSTLEIQRTEQGDSAMYLCASSLPRGTAYEQYFGPGTRLTVT.

This clonotype was picked up a small number of times. The chain has TRBV5-4 and TRBJ2-7, with D possibly being TRBD1 (6 bases). The CDR3 runs 15 residues. The germline CDR1 and CDR2 sequences are SGHNT and YYREEE (reference sequence). V lost 4 bases, J lost 0 bases, and 14 bases lay in between. The CDR3 loop reads CASSPGTKNSYEQYF. The CDR3 DNA reads as TGTGCCAGCAGCCCCGGGACAAAGAACTCCTACGAGCAGTACTTC.

In its sample, this clonotype was seen a few times. J is TRBJ2-3 and V is TRBV7-9, with a possible D match to TRBD1 (6 bases). The V end lost 0 bases, the J end lost 2 bases, and 15 bases lay between the germline ends. Per the germline V gene, CDR1 is SEHNR and CDR2 is FQNEAQ (reference sequence). This CDR3 spans 17 amino acids. The CDR3 is CASSLAGTQMNTDTQYF. CDR3 bases: TGTGCCAGCAGCTTAGCCGGGACACAGATGAACACAGATACGCAGTATTTT.